Listed here are 32 T cell receptor beta chains from one sample, sequenced in a study of T-cell reconstitution after alpha-beta-depleted transplantation in children. Unique molecular identifiers were incorporated during preparation of the TCRbeta library. Via MiXCR, TCRdb re-called the PCR reads, giving one row per CDR3 protein. The sample carries nearly 350,000 distinct CDR3 sequences, 15% to 20% recorded once. This specimen consisted of PBMCs, mostly from graft donor cells, obtained 360 days after TCRalphabeta/CD19-depleted stem cell transplant. These receptors originate from a male patient between 2 and 9 years old who had a stem cell transplant for acute lymphoblastic leukemia, so the T cells may come from the graft donor.

J is TRBJ2-1 and V is TRBV7-9; 8 nucleotides line up with TRBD2. The V segment lost 4 bases and the J segment 1 base; nucleotides outside the gene matches: 3. Germline CDR1 SEHNR, CDR2 FQNEAQ (reference sequence). The CDR3 spans 15 residues. DNA for the CDR3: TGTGCCAGCAGCTCGGGACTAGGGTCCTACAATGAGCAGTTCTTC. Amino acids: CASSSGLGSYNEQFF.

This chain uses TRBV5-1 with TRBJ2-3, with a weak D call TRBD2 (6 bases). Trimming took off 1 base at V and 0 bases at J, with 12 bases between the two ends. The CDR3 covers 16 residues. CDR1 SGHRS and CDR2 YFSETQ come from the germline V gene. CDR3 sequence reads: CASSLSIADSTDTQYF. In DNA form, the CDR3 reads TGCGCCAGCAGCTTGTCTATAGCGGATAGCACAGATACGCAGTATTTT.

The gene calls are TRBV5-1 and TRBJ1-5; unclear D gene. The V gene's germline CDR1 is SGHRS and CDR2 YFSETQ. The CDR3 runs 12 residues. Trimming removed 8 bases from V and 7 bases from J, with 13 bases in between. CDR3 nucleotide sequence: TGCGCCAGTTGCCTTCATGAGCAGCCCCAGCATTTT. It encodes CASCLHEQPQHF.

The chain carries TRBV19 and TRBJ2-7; the match to TRBD1 covers 7 bases. Germline loops: CDR1 LNHDA, CDR2 SQIVND (reference sequence). The J segment lost 3 bases and the V segment lost 8 bases, leaving 4 bases of the junction unmatched. This CDR3 has 12 residues. The CDR3 nucleotides are TGTGCCAGTTTCCGGGACAGCTACGAGCAGTACTTC. Translated, it gives CASFRDSYEQYF.

This clonotype has ten or more counts. The chain employs TRBV27 and TRBJ2-3; 11 nucleotides match TRBD2. From germline, CDR1 is MNHEY and CDR2 SMNVEV (reference sequence). J gave up 0 bases and V 5 bases, and 7 bases lay outside the gene matches. The CDR3 is 17 residues long. The CDR3 sequence is CASSLGLAAPSTDTQYF. In DNA form, the CDR3 reads TGTGCCAGCAGTCTGGGACTAGCGGCGCCTAGCACAGATACGCAGTATTTT.

The chain joins TRBV7-4 to TRBJ2-6, with 9 bases fitting TRBD2. Germline values: CDR1 SGHVT, CDR2 SQSDAQ. The CDR3 covers 20 residues. V was pared by 2 bases and J by 0 bases, with 11 bases of the junction left unmatched. The CDR3 protein is CASSLRGRLAGTSGANVLTF. The CDR3 DNA reads as TGTGCCAGCAGCTTACGCGGAAGGCTAGCGGGGACCTCTGGGGCCAACGTCCTGACTTTC.

V is TRBV4-1 and J is TRBJ2-1, with D perhaps matching TRBD1 or TRBD2 (6 bases each). From germline, CDR1 is MGHRA and CDR2 YSYEKL. This CDR3 comprises 15 residues. The V end was cut by 6 bases, the J end by 6 bases, with 18 bases between. CDR3 sequence (DNA): TGCGCCAGCAGGCCGCTTAGGGGGGACCCCAATGAGCAGTTCTTC. It specifies CASRPLRGDPNEQFF.

This clonotype was counted only a few times. The J gene is TRBJ1-2, the V gene TRBV28, with 8 bases identical to TRBD1. Germline lookup yields CDR1 MDHEN and CDR2 SYDVKM. The CDR3 has 16 amino acids. V dropped 7 bases and J dropped 4; count of bases not matched to a gene: 14. DNA of the CDR3: TGTGCCAGCAAGGAATCAGACGGGACAGGCCCCTATGGCTACACCTTC. Amino acids: CASKESDGTGPYGYTF.

Note on this clonotype: Because the CDR3 is missing its conserved closing phenylalanine or tryptophan, this is likely a read error. The rearrangement joins TRBV30 to TRBJ2-7; 8 bases are a match to TRBD2. Trimming at V came to 3 bases and at J to 3 bases, leaving 7 bases not matched to a gene. Germline V CDR1 and CDR2: GTSNPN, SVGIG (reference sequence). The CDR3 spans 14 residues. CDR3 amino acids: CAWRYSGVGYEQYY. The CDR3 DNA sequence: TGTGCCTGGAGATATAGCGGGGTCGGCTACGAGCAGTACTAC.

The V and J genes are TRBV4-1 and TRBJ2-7; TRBD2 matches at 7 bases. Germline V CDR1 and CDR2: MGHRA, YSYEKL. V shed 0 bases and J 2 bases; nucleotides not matched to a gene: 10. CDR3 length: 17 residues. CDR3 sequence reads: CASSQEFAREITYEQYF. CDR3 DNA sequence: TGCGCCAGCAGCCAAGAATTTGCGCGGGAGATCACCTACGAGCAGTACTTC.

The chain carries TRBV6-5 and TRBJ1-2; D perhaps matches TRBD1 (6 bases). In germline, CDR1 is MNHEY, CDR2 SVGAGI. This CDR3 contains 16 residues. Between the trimmed V and J ends, which lost 5 bases and 4 bases, there was a span of 20 bases. CDR3 sequence (DNA): TGTGCCAGCAGTAGGACCGGGGGCCCAGGGGCCTATGGCTACACCTTC. It encodes CASSRTGGPGAYGYTF.

This clonotype has more than one count but fewer than ten. V gene TRBV29-1 combines with J gene TRBJ2-7; TRBD2 aligns across 8 bases. The CDR3 has 14 amino acids. Germline CDR1 and CDR2: SQVTM and ANQGSEA. The V segment lost 3 bases and the J segment 7 bases; nucleotides outside the gene matches: 11. The CDR3 DNA reads as TGCAGCGTTGAGGAAGGCGGGAGGACGGATGAGCAGTACTTC. This codes for CSVEEGGRTDEQYF.

This clonotype was counted a few times. The chain uses TRBV29-1 and TRBJ2-7, with 9 bases that match TRBD1. V shed 6 bases and J 2 bases; nucleotides not matched to a gene: 20. The germline gives CDR1 SQVTM, CDR2 ANQGSEA. The CDR3 extends over 18 amino acids. This chain's CDR3 is CSVPSLISDRGFPYEQYF. The CDR3, as DNA: TGCAGCGTACCATCACTTATCAGTGACAGGGGGTTTCCCTACGAGCAGTACTTC.

In this sample, this clonotype turned up a few times. The genes are TRBV5-1 and TRBJ2-6; 8 nucleotides align to TRBD1. The CDR3 spans 17 residues. From germline, CDR1 is SGHRS and CDR2 YFSETQ. The V gene end was trimmed by 6 bases and the J gene end by 0 bases; junction bases not matched to a gene: 8. The CDR3 bases are TGCGCCAGCACCCTAGGACAGGGTCCCTCTGGGGCCAACGTCCTGACTTTC. Protein product: CASTLGQGPSGANVLTF.

This clonotype was detected only a few times. J is TRBJ2-6 and V is TRBV6-1, with 7 bases aligning to TRBD2. The CDR3 is 15 residues long. The germline V gene encodes CDR1 MNHNS and CDR2 SASEGT. With 6 bases clipped from V and 1 base from J, the junction kept 3 bases outside the gene matches. In DNA, the CDR3 is TGTGCCAGCAGCCCCGGGAGGTCTGGGGCCAACGTCCTGACTTTC. Translation gives CASSPGRSGANVLTF.

V is TRBV29-1 and J is TRBJ1-5; tentative D call: TRBD1 (5 bases). Per germline, CDR1 SQVTM and CDR2 ANQGSEA. The V and J ends lost 5 bases and 2 bases respectively, with 19 bases between them. This CDR3 spans 16 amino acids. The CDR3 nucleotides are TGCAGCGTTACTCCCGGTGGGGCAGGCGGCAATCAGCCCCAGCATTTT. Translation: CSVTPGGAGGNQPQHF.

The gene calls are TRBV27 and TRBJ2-7, with a tentative D call TRBD1 (6 bases). V was shortened by 5 bases and J by 3 bases, with 20 bases between the two germline ends. Germline-derived CDR1 and CDR2 are MNHEY and SMNVEV (reference sequence). This CDR3 contains 16 residues. DNA of the CDR3: TGTGCCAGCAGTCCCCTCGAGATCCAGGGGATCTACGAGCAGTACTTC. Residues: CASSPLEIQGIYEQYF.

This clonotype has just a few counts. The chain carries TRBV6-2 or TRBV6-3 and TRBJ2-1, with D maybe TRBD2 (5 bases). V lost 4 bases and J 0 bases, leaving 19 bases between the germline ends. The CDR3 runs to 18 residues. From germline, CDR1 is MNHEY and CDR2 SVGEGT. The CDR3 DNA is TGTGCCAGCAGTTCCACGGCAATGGACTGGAGCTCCTACAATGAGCAGTTCTTC. Residues: CASSSTAMDWSSYNEQFF.

This clonotype has a handful of counts. The chain employs TRBV18 and TRBJ2-7; 7 bases agree with TRBD2. V trimming: 4 bases; J trimming: 0 bases; junction bases outside the gene matches: 6. Per the germline V gene, CDR1 is KGHSH and CDR2 is LQKENI. The CDR3 has 15 residues. DNA for the CDR3: TGTGCCAGCTCACAGACTAGCCCGAGCTCCTACGAGCAGTACTTC. Protein: CASSQTSPSSYEQYF. The full variable domain, with the rest looked up from reference TRBV18 and TRBJ2-7, is NAGVMQNPRHLVRRRGQEARLRCSPMKGHSHVYWYRQLPEEGLKFMVYLQKENIIDESGMPKERFSAEFPKEGPSILRIQQVVRGDSAAYFCASSQTSPSSYEQYFGPGTRLTVT.

This clonotype was counted between two and nine times. For the CDR3, the DNA is TGTGCCTGGAGTCCATATAGCCCCGGAGAGAAGTTCTTC. This encodes CAWSPYSPGEKFF. The chain couples TRBV30 to TRBJ2-1; D is uncertain. CDR3 length equals 13 residues. Germline CDR1 GTSNPN, CDR2 SVGIG (reference sequence). V was trimmed by 2 bases and J by 14 bases, leaving 19 bases between them.

The chain carries TRBV28 and TRBJ2-3; 15 bases align to TRBD2. V shed 5 bases and J 4 bases; nucleotides not matched to a gene: 1. The CDR3 runs to 15 residues. Per the germline V gene, CDR1 is MDHEN and CDR2 is SYDVKM. As DNA, the CDR3 is TGTGCCAGCAGTCGGACTAGCGGGAGGGCAGATACGCAGTATTTT. Translated: CASSRTSGRADTQYF.

This clonotype has a handful of counts. This chain joins TRBV7-9 and TRBJ2-5; a possible D gene is TRBD2 (5 bases). The CDR3 loop spans 16 amino acids. Germline V gene sequence: CDR1 SEHNR, CDR2 FQNEAQ (reference sequence). V shed 3 bases and J shed 3 bases, with 17 bases lying between them. As DNA, the CDR3 is TGTGCCAGCAGCTTTCTCCCCGTCAACGGGGAAGAGACCCAGTACTTC. This encodes CASSFLPVNGEETQYF.

At least ten counts were recorded for this clonotype. The chain has TRBV10-3 and TRBJ2-2; D is uncertain. The CDR3 contains 15 residues. Deletions cut 5 bases from V and 5 bases from J, with 15 bases between. Germline V gives CDR1 ENHRY, CDR2 SYGVKD. The DNA for the CDR3 is TGTGCCATCAGTCCCTGGGCTTCGGCGACCGGGGAGCTGTTTTTT. Translated, it gives CAISPWASATGELFF.

This chain uses TRBV20-1 with TRBJ2-5, with 7 bases fitting TRBD1. J gave up 0 bases and V 4 bases, and 8 bases lay outside the gene matches. The germline V gene has CDR1 DFQATT and CDR2 SNEGSKA (reference sequence). The CDR3 is 15 residues long. The CDR3 DNA reads TGCAGTGCTACAATCTGGGGGACAGACCAAGAGACCCAGTACTTC. This encodes CSATIWGTDQETQYF.

This clonotype was counted at least ten times. This rearrangement joins TRBV11-2 to TRBJ2-7; unclear D gene. This CDR3 contains 12 residues. The V gene lost 5 bases and the J gene lost 6 bases, with 11 bases spanning the gap. In germline, CDR1 is SGHAT, CDR2 FQNNGV. As DNA, the CDR3 is TGTGCCAGCAGCGATCGATGGACCGAGCAGTACTTC. It is translated as CASSDRWTEQYF.

The chain employs TRBV10-3 and TRBJ2-2, with TRBD1 matching over 7 bases. The CDR3 is 16 amino acids. Losses at the gene ends were 6 bases for V and 0 bases for J; bases not matched to a gene: 7. Germline V CDR1 and CDR2: ENHRY, SYGVKD. The CDR3 here is CAISHDRVTNTGELFF. The CDR3 DNA follows: TGTGCCATCAGCCACGACAGGGTGACGAACACCGGGGAGCTGTTTTTT.

This clonotype was recorded a few times. This rearrangement joins TRBV29-1 to TRBJ2-7, with D perhaps given as TRBD1 or TRBD2 (5 bases each). Germline-derived CDR1 and CDR2 are SQVTM and ANQGSEA. The length of the CDR3 is 14 residues. Trimming removed 6 bases from V and 3 bases from J, with 18 bases in between. The CDR3: CSVGPGMGVYEQYF. The CDR3 coding sequence is TGCAGCGTCGGCCCCGGGATGGGGGTCTACGAGCAGTACTTC.

In this sample, this clonotype turned up once. The DNA of the CDR3 is TGTGCCAGCAGCCCCCGGACAGGCCCCAATCAGCCCCAGCATTTT. Its protein is CASSPRTGPNQPQHF. The rearrangement uses TRBV11-2 and TRBJ1-5, with TRBD1 matching 7 bases. V was clipped by 5 bases and J by 3 bases; unmatched bases: 7. Germline loops: CDR1 SGHAT, CDR2 FQNNGV. CDR3 length: 15 residues.

This clonotype showed up many times. It is unclear where the CDR3 begins or ends on the DNA, so no DNA is shown, and the CDR3 is as TCRdb lists it. This chain uses TRBV28 with TRBJ2-7; the table's TRBD1 call for D was not verified on the DNA. The length of the CDR3 is 15 amino acids, counting both ends. Germline V gene data show CDR1 as MDHEN and CDR2 as SYDVKM. CDR3 region: CASSFAGGTGGLMYF.

This clonotype occurred many times. The J gene is TRBJ2-7, the V gene TRBV7-2; 8 positions match TRBD2. The ends lost 2 bases at V and 2 bases at J; junction bases unmatched: 5. There are 15 residues in the CDR3. CDR1 is SGHTA, CDR2 FQGNSA, per germline. CDR3 DNA: TGTGCCAGCAGCTTACATCCGGGACTAGCCTACGAGCAGTACTTC. Translated: CASSLHPGLAYEQYF.

The chain combines TRBV27 with TRBJ2-7; a possible D gene is TRBD1 (5 bases). CDR1 is MNHEY, CDR2 SMNVEV, per germline (reference sequence). CDR3 length: 16 residues. Trimming took off 0 bases at V and 2 bases at J, with 14 bases between the two ends. The CDR3 coding sequence is TGTGCCAGCAGTTTATCCCTCGGTGGCAGGGCCTACGAGCAGTACTTC. This codes for CASSLSLGGRAYEQYF.

This clonotype was counted only a few times. The chain has TRBV2 and TRBJ1-2; D is ambiguous. The germline V and J ends were trimmed by 10 bases and 2 bases, with 5 bases remaining between them. The CDR3 extends over 10 amino acids. CDR1 and CDR2 (germline): SNHLY, FYNNEI. The DNA of the CDR3 is TGTGCCAACGACAACTATGGCTACACCTTC. Its protein product is CANDNYGYTF.